The sequence of this T cell receptor beta chain was determined in a study of T cells in Graves' hyperthyroidism and ophthalmopathy. Turning to this clonotype: Sequence at one end of the junction differs from germline and may be a read error.

RNA transcripts yielded amplified TCR beta CDR3 regions. HTBI primers were used for first-round RT-PCR of the TCR CDR3. From the multiplex PCR reads, TCRdb called clonotypes with MiXCR, one entry per CDR3 protein. In the table there are about 480,000 distinct CDR3 sequences, approximately 25% of which are singletons. Ophthalmopathy patients all had a Clinical Activity Score of at least 3, a NOSPECS grade of at least 4 and disease under 3 months old. In germline, CDR1 is DFQATT, CDR2 SNEGSKA (reference sequence). This CDR3 comprises 13 residues. The chain employs TRBV20-1 and TRBJ1-5; 9 bases are a match to TRBD1. Sequenced sample: blood. The sequence was collected from a young woman with Graves' ophthalmopathy. CDR3: CSAGQGGNQPQQF. The CDR3 coding sequence is TGCAGTGCGGGACAGGGTGGAAATCAGCCCCAGCAGTTT.